This record concerns one T cell receptor beta chain sequence. Its antigen is not identified. Ipilimumab, 1 mg/kg, started 14 to 28 days after autologous transplant. Through week 26, nivolumab 3 mg/kg IV was given weeks 1, 4, 7, 10, then biweekly. This entry is derived from a study of ipilimumab plus nivolumab after autologous stem cell transplantation. Overall study results and limits: TCR repertoire, Treg phenotype and gut microbiota reportedly support more study of this approach.

Sequenced by immunoSEQ multiplex PCR; TCRdb stores in-frame clones only, minus some. There are almost 15,000 clones in the sample; under 85% occur only once, and around 9.3% lies in the top ten. This sequence originates from a male donor with primary mediastinal lymphoma. This specimen consisted of PBMCs, obtained in a trial of ipilimumab plus nivolumab as post-transplant consolidation.

CDR3 DNA sequence: TGTGCCAGCAGTTTGTCCGGGACGGTCAGCTCCTACGAGCAGTACTTC. Its protein product is CASSLSGTVSSYEQYF. The genes are TRBV6-5 and TRBJ2-7; D assignment may be TRBD1 or TRBD2 (5 bases each). V lost 4 bases and J 0 bases, leaving 16 bases between the germline ends. The CDR3 is 16 residues long. CDR1 MNHEY and CDR2 SVGAGI come from the germline V gene.